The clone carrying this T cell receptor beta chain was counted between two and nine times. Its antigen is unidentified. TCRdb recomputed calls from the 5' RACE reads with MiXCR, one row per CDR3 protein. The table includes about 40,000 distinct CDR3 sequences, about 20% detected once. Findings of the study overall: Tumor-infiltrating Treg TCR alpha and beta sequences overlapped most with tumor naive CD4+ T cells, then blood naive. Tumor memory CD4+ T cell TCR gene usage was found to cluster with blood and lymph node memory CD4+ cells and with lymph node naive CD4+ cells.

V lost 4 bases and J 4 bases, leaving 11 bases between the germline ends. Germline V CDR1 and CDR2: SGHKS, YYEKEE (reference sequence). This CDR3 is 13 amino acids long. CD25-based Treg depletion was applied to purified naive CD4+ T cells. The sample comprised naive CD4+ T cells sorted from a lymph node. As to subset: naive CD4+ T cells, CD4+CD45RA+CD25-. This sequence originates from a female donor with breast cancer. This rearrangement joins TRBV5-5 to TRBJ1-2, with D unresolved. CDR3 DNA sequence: TGTGCCAGCAGCCCTCCGACATCCTATGGCTACACCTTC. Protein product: CASSPPTSYGYTF.